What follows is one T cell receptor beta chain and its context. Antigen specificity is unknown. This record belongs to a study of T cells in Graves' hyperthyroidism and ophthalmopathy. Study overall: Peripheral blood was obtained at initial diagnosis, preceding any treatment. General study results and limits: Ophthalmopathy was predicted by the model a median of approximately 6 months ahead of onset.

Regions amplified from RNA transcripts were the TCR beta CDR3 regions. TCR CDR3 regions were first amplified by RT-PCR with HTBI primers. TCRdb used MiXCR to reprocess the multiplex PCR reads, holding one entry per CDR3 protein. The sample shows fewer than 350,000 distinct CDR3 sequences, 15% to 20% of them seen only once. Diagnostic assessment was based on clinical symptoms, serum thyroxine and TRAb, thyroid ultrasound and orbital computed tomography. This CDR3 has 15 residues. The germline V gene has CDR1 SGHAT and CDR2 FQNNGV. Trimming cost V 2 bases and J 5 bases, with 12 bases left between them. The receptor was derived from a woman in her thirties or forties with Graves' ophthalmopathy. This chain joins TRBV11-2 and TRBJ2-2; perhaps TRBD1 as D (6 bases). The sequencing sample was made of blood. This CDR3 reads CASSLIQGKTGELFF. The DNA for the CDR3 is TGTGCCAGCAGCTTAATTCAGGGGAAAACCGGGGAGCTGTTTTTT.